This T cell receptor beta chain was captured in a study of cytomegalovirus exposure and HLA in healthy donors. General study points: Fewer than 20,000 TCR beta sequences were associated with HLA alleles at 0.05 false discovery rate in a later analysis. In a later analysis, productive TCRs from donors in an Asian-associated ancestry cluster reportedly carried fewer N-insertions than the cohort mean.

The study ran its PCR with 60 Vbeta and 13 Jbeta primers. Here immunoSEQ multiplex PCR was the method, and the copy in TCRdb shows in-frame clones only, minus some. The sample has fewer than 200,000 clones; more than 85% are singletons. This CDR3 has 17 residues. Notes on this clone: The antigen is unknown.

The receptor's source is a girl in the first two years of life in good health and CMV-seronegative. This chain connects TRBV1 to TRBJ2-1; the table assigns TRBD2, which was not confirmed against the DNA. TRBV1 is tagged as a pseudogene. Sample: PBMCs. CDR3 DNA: TGCACCAACTACGGGACTAGCGGGGGCGACTTGAACAATGAGCAGTTCTTC. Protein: CTNYGTSGGDLNNEQFF.